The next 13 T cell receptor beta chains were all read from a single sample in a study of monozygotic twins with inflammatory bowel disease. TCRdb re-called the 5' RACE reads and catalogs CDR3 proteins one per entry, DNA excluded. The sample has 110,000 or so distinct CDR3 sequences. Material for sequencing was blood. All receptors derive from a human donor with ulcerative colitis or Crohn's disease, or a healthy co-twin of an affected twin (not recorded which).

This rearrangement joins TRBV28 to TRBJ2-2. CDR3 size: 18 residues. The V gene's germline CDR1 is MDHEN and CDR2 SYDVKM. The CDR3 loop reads CASSFVGDALIMAGELFF.

The CDR3 here is CASSRRQGAVLARASGANVLTF. The rearrangement joins TRBV5-6 to TRBJ2-6; TCRdb's D call of TRBD1 is untestable without DNA. In germline, CDR1 is SGHDT, CDR2 YYEEEE. The CDR3 contains 22 residues.

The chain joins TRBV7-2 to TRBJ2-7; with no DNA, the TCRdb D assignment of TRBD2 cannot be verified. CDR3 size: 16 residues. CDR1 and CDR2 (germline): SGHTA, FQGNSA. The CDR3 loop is CASSLDIPRTAWEQYF.

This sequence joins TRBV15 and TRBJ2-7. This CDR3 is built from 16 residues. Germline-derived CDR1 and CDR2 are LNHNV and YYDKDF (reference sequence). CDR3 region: CATSRDLRESSYEQYF. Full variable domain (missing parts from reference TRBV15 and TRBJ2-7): DAMVIQNPRYQVTQFGKPVTLSCSQTLNHNVMYWYQQKSSQAPKLLFHYYDKDFNNEADTPDNFQSRRPNTSFCFLDIRSPGLGDTAMYLCATSRDLRESSYEQYFGPGTRLTVT.

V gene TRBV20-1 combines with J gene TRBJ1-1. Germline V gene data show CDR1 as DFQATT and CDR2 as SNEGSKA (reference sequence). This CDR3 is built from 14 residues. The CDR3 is CSASDSSMNTEAFF.

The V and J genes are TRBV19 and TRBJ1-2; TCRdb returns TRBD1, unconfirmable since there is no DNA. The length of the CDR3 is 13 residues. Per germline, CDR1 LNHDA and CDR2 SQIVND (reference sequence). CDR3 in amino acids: CASSIGTDYGYTF.

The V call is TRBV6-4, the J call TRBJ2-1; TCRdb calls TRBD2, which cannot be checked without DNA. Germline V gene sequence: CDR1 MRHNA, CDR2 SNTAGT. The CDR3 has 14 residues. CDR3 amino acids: CASSDSGISNEQFF.

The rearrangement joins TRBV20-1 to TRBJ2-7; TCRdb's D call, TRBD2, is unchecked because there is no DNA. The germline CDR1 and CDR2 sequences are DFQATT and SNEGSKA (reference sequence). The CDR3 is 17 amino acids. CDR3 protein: CSARDSSGPALYYEQYF.

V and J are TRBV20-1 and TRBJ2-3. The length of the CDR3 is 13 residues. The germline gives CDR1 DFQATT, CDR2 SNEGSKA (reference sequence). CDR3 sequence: CSAVDTSTDTQYF.

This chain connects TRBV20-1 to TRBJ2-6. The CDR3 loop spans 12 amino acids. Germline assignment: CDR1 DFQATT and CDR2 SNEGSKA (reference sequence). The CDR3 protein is CSANSGANVLTF.

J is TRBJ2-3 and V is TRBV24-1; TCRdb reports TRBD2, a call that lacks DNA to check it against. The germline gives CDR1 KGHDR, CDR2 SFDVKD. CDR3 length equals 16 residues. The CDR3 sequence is CATSDLTSGSTDTQYF.

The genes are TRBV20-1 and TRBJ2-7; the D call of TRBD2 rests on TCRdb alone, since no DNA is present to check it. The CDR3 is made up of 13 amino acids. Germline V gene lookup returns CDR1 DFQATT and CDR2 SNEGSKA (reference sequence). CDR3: CSACPSGSYEQYF.

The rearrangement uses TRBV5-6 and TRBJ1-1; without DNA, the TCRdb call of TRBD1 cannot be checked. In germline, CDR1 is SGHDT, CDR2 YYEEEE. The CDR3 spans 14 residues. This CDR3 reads CASSWRDREERAFF.